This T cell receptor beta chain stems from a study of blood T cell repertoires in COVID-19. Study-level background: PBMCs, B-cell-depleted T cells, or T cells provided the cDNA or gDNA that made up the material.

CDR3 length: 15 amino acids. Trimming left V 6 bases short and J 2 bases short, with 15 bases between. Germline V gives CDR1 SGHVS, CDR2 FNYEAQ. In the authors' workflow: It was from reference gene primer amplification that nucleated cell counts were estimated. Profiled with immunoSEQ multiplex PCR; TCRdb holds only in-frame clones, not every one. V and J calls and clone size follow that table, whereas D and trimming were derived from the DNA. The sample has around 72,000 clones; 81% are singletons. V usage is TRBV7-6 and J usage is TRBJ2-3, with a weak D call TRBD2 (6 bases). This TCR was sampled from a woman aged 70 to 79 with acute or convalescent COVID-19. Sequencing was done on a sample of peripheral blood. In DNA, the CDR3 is TGTGCCAGCAGTTTGCTTGCGGGGTACACAGATACGCAGTATTTT. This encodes CASSLLAGYTDTQYF.